Reported below is one TCR beta chain. Its specificity is unknown. The entry originates in a study of OX40 agonist ivuxolimab in advanced cancers. Study-wide context: Patients were treated with intravenous ivuxolimab, dosed at 0.01 to 10 mg/kg and infused every 2 weeks. Study outcomes and limitations: Relative to CD4+, CD8+ T cells held more expanded clones on average. Part of the nonresponder group also had normalized T-cell clonal expansion that was low.

Between the trimmed V and J ends, which lost 8 bases and 0 bases, there was a span of 19 bases. The CDR3 length is 16 residues. TCRdb's table, derived via immunoSEQ multiplex PCR, lists solely in-frame clones and lacks some. The sample has around 75,000 clones, about 90% seen once. The starting material was CD4+ or CD8+ T cells sorted from blood, obtained in a trial of the OX40 agonist ivuxolimab. The receptor was isolated from an adult with an advanced solid tumor such as melanoma, head and neck, liver or kidney cancer. The genes are TRBV23-1 and TRBJ1-2; D gene unclear. TRBV23-1 qualifies as an ORF whose function is uncertain. CDR3 in amino acids: CASSPRAAPTNYGYTF. CDR3 DNA: TGCGCCAGCTCCCCCCGGGCAGCCCCAACTAACTATGGCTACACCTTC.